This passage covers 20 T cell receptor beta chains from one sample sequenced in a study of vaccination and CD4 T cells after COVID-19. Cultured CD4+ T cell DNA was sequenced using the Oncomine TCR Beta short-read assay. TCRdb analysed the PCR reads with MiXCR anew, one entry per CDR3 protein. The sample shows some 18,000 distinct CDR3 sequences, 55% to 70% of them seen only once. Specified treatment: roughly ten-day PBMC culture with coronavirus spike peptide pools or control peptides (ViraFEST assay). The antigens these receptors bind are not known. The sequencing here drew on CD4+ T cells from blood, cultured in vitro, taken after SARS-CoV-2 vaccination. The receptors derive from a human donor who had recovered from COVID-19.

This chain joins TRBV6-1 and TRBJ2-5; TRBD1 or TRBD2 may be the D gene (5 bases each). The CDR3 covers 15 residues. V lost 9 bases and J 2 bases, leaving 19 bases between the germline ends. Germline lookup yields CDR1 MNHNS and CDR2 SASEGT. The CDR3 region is CASSRDGELQETQYF. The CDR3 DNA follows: TGTGCCAGTTCCCGGGACGGGGAATTACAAGAGACCCAGTACTTC.

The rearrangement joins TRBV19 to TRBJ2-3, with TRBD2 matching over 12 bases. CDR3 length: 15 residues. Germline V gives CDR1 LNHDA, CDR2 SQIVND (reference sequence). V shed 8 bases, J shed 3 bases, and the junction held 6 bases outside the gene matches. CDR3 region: CASAGLAGTTDTQYF. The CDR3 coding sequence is TGTGCCAGTGCAGGACTAGCGGGAACTACAGATACGCAGTATTTT. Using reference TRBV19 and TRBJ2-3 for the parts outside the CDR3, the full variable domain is DGGITQSPKYLFRKEGQNVTLSCEQNLNHDAMYWYRQDPGQGLRLIYYSQIVNDFQKGDIAEGYSVSREKKESFPLTVTSAQKNPTAFYLCASAGLAGTTDTQYFGPGTRLTVL.

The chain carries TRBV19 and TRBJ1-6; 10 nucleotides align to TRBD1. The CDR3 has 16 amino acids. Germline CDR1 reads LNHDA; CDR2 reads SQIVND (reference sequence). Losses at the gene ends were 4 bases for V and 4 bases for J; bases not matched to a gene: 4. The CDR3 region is CASSTGDRGYNSPLHF. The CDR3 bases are TGTGCCAGTAGTACTGGGGACAGGGGATATAATTCACCCCTCCACTTT.

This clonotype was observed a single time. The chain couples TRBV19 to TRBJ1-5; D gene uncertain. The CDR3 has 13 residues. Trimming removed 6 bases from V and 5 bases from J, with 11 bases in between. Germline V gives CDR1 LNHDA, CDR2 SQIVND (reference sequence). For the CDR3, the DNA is TGTGCCAGTAGCATCATACGGGATCAGCCCCAGCATTTT. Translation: CASSIIRDQPQHF.

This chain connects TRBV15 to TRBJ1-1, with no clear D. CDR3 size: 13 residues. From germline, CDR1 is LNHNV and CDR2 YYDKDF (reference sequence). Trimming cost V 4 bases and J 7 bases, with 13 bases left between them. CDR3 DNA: TGTGCCACCAGCATGCAACAAGGGTTTGAAGCTTTCTTT. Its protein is CATSMQQGFEAFF.

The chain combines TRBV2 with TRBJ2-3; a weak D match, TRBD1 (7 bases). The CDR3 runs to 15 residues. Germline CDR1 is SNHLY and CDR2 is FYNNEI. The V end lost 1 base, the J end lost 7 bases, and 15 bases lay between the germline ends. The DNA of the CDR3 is TGTGCCAGCAGTGAAGGGGTGCAGGGGGGAAATACGCAGTATTTT. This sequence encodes CASSEGVQGGNTQYF.

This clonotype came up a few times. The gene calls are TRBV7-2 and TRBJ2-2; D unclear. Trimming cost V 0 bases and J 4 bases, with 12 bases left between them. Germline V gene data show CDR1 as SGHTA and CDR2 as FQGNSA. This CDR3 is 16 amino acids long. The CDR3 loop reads CASSLATALSTGELFF. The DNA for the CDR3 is TGTGCCAGCAGCTTAGCCACAGCACTAAGCACCGGGGAGCTGTTTTTT.

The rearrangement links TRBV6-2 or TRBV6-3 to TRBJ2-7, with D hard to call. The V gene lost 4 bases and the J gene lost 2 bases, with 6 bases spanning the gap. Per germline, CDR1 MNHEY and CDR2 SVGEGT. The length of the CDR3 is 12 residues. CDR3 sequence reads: CASSLHPYEQYF. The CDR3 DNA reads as TGTGCCAGCAGTTTACACCCCTACGAGCAGTACTTC.

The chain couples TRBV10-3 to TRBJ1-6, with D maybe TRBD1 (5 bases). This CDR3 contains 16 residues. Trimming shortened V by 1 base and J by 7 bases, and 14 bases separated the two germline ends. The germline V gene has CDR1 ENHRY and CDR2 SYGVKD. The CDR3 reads CAISEFGHQGNSPLHF. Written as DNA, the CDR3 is TGTGCCATCAGTGAGTTCGGACACCAAGGGAATTCACCCCTCCACTTT.

The CDR3 sequence: CASSGTNRGLVQPQHF. The DNA for the CDR3 is TGTGCCAGCAGCGGCACTAACAGGGGGCTTGTTCAGCCCCAGCATTTT. The V gene is TRBV6-2 or TRBV6-3, the J gene TRBJ1-5; 9 bases map to TRBD1. The CDR3 covers 16 residues. CDR1 is MNHEY and CDR2 is SVGEGT in the germline V gene. J gave up 6 bases and V 6 bases, and 12 bases lay outside the gene matches.

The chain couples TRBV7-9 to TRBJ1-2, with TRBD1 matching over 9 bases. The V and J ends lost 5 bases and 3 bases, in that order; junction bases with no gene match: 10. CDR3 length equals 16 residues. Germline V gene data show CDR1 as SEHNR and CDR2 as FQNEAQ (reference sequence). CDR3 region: CASSPWDRATYYGYTF. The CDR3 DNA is TGTGCCAGCAGCCCATGGGACAGGGCGACCTACTATGGCTACACCTTC.

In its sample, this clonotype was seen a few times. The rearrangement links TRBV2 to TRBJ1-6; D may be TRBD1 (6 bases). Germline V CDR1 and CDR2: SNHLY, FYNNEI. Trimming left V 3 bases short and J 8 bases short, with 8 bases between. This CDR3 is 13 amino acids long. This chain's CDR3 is CASSDRGYSPLHF. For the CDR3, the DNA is TGTGCCAGCAGTGACAGGGGTTATTCACCCCTCCACTTT. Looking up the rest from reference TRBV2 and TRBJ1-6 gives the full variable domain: EPEVTQTPSHQVTQMGQEVILRCVPISNHLYFYWYRQILGQKVEFLVSFYNNEISEKSEIFDDQFSVERPDGSNFTLKIRSTKLEDSAMYFCASSDRGYSPLHFGNGTRLTVT.

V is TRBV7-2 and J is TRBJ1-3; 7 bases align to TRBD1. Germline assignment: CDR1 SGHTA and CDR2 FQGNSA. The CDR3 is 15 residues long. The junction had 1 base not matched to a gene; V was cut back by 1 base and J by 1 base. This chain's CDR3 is CASSLGTGSGNTIYF. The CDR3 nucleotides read TGTGCCAGCAGCTTAGGGACAGGATCTGGAAACACCATATATTTT.

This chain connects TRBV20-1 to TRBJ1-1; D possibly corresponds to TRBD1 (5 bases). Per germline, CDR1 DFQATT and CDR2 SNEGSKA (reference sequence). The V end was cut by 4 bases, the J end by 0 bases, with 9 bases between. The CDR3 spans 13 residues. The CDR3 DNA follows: TGCAGTGCTAAAGGGACGGTGAACACTGAAGCTTTCTTT. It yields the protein CSAKGTVNTEAFF.

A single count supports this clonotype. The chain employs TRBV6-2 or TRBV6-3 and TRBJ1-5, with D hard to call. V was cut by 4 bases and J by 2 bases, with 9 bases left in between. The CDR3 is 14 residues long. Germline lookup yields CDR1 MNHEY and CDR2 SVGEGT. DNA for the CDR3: TGTGCCAGCAGTTCGGATTCAGGCAATCAGCCCCAGCATTTT. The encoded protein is CASSSDSGNQPQHF.

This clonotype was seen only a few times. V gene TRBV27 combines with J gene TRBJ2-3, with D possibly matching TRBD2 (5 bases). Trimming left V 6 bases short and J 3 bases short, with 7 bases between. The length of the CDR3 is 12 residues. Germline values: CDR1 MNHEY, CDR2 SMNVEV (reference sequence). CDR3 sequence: CASRRGTDTQYF. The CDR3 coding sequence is TGTGCCAGCAGACGAGGGACAGATACGCAGTATTTT.

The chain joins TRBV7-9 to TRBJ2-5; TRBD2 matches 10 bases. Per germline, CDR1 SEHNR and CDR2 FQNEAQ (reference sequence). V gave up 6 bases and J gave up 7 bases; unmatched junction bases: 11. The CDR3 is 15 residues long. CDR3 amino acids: CASRKAGGDLATQYF. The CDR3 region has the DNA TGTGCCAGCAGGAAAGCGGGAGGGGACCTGGCGACCCAGTACTTC.

The CDR3 nucleotides are TGTGCCAGTACCTCACGAGGGGCCTCCACAGATACGCAGTATTTT. Translation: CASTSRGASTDTQYF. The genes are TRBV19 and TRBJ2-3; D is perhaps TRBD1 or TRBD2 (5 bases each). CDR1 LNHDA and CDR2 SQIVND come from the germline V gene (reference sequence). CDR3 length equals 15 residues. Trimming stripped 7 bases from V and 2 bases from J, with 16 bases between. The full variable domain, rest sourced from reference TRBV19 and TRBJ2-3, is DGGITQSPKYLFRKEGQNVTLSCEQNLNHDAMYWYRQDPGQGLRLIYYSQIVNDFQKGDIAEGYSVSREKKESFPLTVTSAQKNPTAFYLCASTSRGASTDTQYFGPGTRLTVL.

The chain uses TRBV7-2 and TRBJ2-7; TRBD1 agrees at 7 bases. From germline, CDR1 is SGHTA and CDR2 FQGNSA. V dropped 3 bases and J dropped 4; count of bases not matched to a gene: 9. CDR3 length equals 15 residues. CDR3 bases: TGTGCCAGCAGCTTCGTGCAGGGGGTTGCATACGAGCAGTACTTC. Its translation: CASSFVQGVAYEQYF.

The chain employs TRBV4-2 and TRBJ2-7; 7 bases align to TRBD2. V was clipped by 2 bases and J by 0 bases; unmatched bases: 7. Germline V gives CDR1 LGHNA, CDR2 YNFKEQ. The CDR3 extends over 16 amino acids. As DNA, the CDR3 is TGTGCCAGCAGCCAAATCGTAGCGGGTCTCTCCTACGAGCAGTACTTC. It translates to CASSQIVAGLSYEQYF.